Listed below are T cell receptor beta chains from one sample, sequenced in a study of metastatic and nonmetastatic thyroid tumors. TCRdb recomputed clones from the PCR reads via MiXCR. This sample has over 5,500 clones, with 27% found just once. Material: adjacent normal tissue. The source is a male donor with papillary thyroid cancer or a benign thyroid nodule (not recorded which). Some clones in this sample may be carry-over from other donors' samples. Both conserved end residues are part of each CDR3. Fields, in order: V gene, D gene, clone size, J gene, CDR3 DNA, CDR3 protein. The D gene is left open where the match is weak. A clone size is listed for some rows: how often the clone was seen (once, few, many), or a class if it is expanded.

TRBV27	TRBD2	.	TRBJ2-7	TGTGCCAGCAGTTCCGGGACTAGCGGGAAGCCCGAGCAGTACTTC	CASSSGTSGKPEQYF
TRBV20-1	TRBD1	.	TRBJ2-7	TGCAGTGCTATCGACAGGGGCTACGAGCAGTACTTC	CSAIDRGYEQYF
TRBV5-4	TRBD1	many	TRBJ1-4	TGTGCCAGCAGCCGGGACAGGGGGAGTGAAAAACTGTTTTTT	CASSRDRGSEKLFF
TRBV12-3/TRBV12-4	.	few	TRBJ1-3	TGTGCCAGCAGCTGGAATGGAAACACCATATATTTT	CASSWNGNTIYF
TRBV10-1	TRBD2	.	TRBJ2-7	TGCGCCAGCAGTGAGTCGGGAGCGGGGGGCTACGAGCAGTACTTC	CASSESGAGGYEQYF
TRBV11-2	TRBD1	.	TRBJ2-1	TGTGCCAGCAGCTTAGGGGACAGGGGGTATAATGAGCAGTTCTTC	CASSLGDRGYNEQFF
TRBV20-1	.	.	TRBJ1-2	TGCAGTGCTAGAGCTGAGGGTCGCAACTATGGCTACACCTTC	CSARAEGRNYGYTF
TRBV6-2/TRBV6-3	.	.	TRBJ2-7	TGTGCCAGCAGTTCCCCAGGGCAGATCTCCTACGAGCAGTACTTC	CASSSPGQISYEQYF
TRBV28	TRBD2	.	TRBJ2-7	TGTGCCAGCAGTTCCACCCCGGGGACTAGCCTCGACGAGCAGTACTTC	CASSSTPGTSLDEQYF
TRBV4-3	.	many	TRBJ2-1	TGCGCCAGCAGCCAAGTAAAAAGCGGGACAAACAATGAGCAGTTCTTC	CASSQVKSGTNNEQFF
TRBV6-1	TRBD2	few	TRBJ2-7	TGTGCCAGCAGTGCGATAGCGGGAGAGAAATACGAGCAGTACTTC	CASSAIAGEKYEQYF
TRBV2	.	medium-sized	TRBJ2-6	TGTGCCAGCGCATCAGACTCTGGGGCCAACGTCCTGACTTTC	CASASDSGANVLTF
TRBV30	.	.	TRBJ1-1	TGTGCCTGGAGCCTCTTACAGGGGAACACTGAAGCTTTCTTT	CAWSLLQGNTEAFF
TRBV29-1	TRBD2	medium-sized	TRBJ2-7	TGCAGCGTTGACAGCGGGAGAGGATACGAGCAGTACTTC	CSVDSGRGYEQYF
TRBV12-3/TRBV12-4	TRBD1	few	TRBJ1-5	TGTGCCAGCAGTTACAGGGGGAATCAGCCCCAGCATTTT	CASSYRGNQPQHF
TRBV9	TRBD2	.	TRBJ2-1	TGTGCCAGCAGCCCCCGAGTGGGAGGGGACTACAATGAGCAGTTCTTC	CASSPRVGGDYNEQFF
TRBV6-1	TRBD1	few	TRBJ2-2	TGTGCCAGCAAGAATTCGGACAGGAGCGGGGAGCTGTTTTTT	CASKNSDRSGELFF
TRBV6-1	TRBD1	.	TRBJ2-7	TGTGCCAGCAGTCGGGACAGGGGTAACCACGAGCAGTACTTC	CASSRDRGNHEQYF
TRBV6-5	.	.	TRBJ1-1	TGTGCCAGCAGTTTATCGGTGCGAGGCGGTGAAGCTTTCTTT	CASSLSVRGGEAFF
TRBV6-1	TRBD1	.	TRBJ1-2	TGTGCCAGCAGTGAACAGGGGGCCCTTTTCTATGGCTACACCTTC	CASSEQGALFYGYTF
TRBV10-1	TRBD1	few	TRBJ1-5	TGCGCCACCGGGACAGCAAATCAGACCCAGCATTTT	CATGTANQTQHF
TRBV27	.	.	TRBJ2-2	TGTGCCAGCAAACTACCGGCGGGGAACACCGGGGAGCTGTTTTTT	CASKLPAGNTGELFF
TRBV6-1	TRBD2	hyperexpanded	TRBJ2-7	TGTGCCAGCAGTGAAATCGGACTAGCGGGGTTCTACGAGCAGTACTTC	CASSEIGLAGFYEQYF
TRBV5-1	.	once	TRBJ2-7	TGCGCCAGCAGCTTGGTTGGGGCCGCCTCCTACGAGCAGTACTTC	CASSLVGAASYEQYF